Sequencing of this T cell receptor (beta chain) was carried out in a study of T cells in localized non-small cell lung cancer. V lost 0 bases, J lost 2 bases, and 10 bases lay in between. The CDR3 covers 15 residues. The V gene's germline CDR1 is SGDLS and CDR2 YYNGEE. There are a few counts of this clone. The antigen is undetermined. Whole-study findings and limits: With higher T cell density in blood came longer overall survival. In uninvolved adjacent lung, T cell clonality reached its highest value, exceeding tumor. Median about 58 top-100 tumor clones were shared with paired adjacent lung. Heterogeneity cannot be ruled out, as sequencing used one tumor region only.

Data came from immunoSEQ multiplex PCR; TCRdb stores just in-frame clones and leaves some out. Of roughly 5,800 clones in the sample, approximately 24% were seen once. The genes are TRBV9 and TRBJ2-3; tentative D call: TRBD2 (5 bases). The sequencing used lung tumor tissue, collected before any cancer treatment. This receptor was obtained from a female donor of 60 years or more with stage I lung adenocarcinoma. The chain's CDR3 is CASSVGLASTDTQYF. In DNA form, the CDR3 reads TGTGCCAGCAGCGTAGGGCTAGCCTCCACAGATACGCAGTATTTT.